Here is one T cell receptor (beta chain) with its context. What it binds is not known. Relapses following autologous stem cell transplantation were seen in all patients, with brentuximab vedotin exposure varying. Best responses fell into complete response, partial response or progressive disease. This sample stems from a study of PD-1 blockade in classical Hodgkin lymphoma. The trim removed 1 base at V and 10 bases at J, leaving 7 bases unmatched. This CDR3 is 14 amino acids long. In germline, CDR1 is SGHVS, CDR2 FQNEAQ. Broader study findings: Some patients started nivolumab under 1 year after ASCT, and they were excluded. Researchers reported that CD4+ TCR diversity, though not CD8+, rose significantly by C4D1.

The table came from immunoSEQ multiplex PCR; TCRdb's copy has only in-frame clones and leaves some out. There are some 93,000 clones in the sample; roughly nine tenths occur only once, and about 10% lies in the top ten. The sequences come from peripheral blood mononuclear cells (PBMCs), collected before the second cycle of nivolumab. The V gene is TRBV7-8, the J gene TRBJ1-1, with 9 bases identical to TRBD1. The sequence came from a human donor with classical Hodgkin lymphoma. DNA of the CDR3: TGTGCCAGCAGCTTAGTTATCGGGACAGGGTTAGCTTTCTTT. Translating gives CASSLVIGTGLAFF.